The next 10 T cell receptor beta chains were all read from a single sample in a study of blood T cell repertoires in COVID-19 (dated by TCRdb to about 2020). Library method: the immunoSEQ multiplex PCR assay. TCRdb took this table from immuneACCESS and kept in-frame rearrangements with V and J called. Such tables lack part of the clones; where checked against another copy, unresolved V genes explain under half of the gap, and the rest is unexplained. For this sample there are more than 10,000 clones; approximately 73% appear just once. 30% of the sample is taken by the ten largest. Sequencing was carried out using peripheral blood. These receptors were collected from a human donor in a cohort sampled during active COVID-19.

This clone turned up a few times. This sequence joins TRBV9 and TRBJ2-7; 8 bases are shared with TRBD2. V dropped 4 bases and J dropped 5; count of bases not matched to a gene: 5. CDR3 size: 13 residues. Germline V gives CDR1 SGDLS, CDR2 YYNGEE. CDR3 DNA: TGTGCCAGCAGCCAAGGACTAGCAAACGAGCAGTACTTC. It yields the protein CASSQGLANEQYF.

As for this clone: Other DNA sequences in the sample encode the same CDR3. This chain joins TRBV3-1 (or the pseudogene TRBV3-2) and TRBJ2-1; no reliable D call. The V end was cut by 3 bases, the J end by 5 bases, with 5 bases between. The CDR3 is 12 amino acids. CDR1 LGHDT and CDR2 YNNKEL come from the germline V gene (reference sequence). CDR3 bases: TGTGCCAGCAGCCACCTTAACAATGAGCAGTTCTTC. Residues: CASSHLNNEQFF.

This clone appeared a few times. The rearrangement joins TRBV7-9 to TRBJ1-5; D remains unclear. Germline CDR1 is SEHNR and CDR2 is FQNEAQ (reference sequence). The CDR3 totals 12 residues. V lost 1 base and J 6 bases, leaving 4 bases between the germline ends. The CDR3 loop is CASSLGAQPQHF. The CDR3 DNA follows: TGTGCCAGCAGCTTAGGGGCTCAGCCCCAGCATTTT.

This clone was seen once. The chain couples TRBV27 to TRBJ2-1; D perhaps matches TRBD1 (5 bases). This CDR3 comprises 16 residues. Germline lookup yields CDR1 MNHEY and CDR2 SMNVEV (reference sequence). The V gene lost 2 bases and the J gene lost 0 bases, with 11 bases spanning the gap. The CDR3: CASSLTGQPSYNEQFF. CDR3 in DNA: TGTGCCAGCAGTTTAACTGGACAACCCTCCTACAATGAGCAGTTCTTC.

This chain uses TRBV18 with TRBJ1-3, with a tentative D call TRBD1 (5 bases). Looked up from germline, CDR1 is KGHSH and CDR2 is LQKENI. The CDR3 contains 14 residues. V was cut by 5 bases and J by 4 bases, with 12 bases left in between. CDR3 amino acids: CASSSGNPGNTIYF. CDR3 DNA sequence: TGTGCCAGCTCATCAGGGAATCCCGGAAACACCATATATTTT. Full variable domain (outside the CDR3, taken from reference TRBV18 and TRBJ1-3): NAGVMQNPRHLVRRRGQEARLRCSPMKGHSHVYWYRQLPEEGLKFMVYLQKENIIDESGMPKERFSAEFPKEGPSILRIQQVVRGDSAAYFCASSSGNPGNTIYFGEGSWLTVV.

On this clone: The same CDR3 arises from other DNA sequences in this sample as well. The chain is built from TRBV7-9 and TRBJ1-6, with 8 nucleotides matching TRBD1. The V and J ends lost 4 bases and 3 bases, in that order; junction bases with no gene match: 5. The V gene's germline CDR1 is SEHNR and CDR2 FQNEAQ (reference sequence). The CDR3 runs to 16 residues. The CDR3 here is CASSSGQGFYNSPLHF. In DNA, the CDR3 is TGTGCCAGCAGCTCCGGACAGGGCTTCTATAATTCACCCCTCCACTTT.

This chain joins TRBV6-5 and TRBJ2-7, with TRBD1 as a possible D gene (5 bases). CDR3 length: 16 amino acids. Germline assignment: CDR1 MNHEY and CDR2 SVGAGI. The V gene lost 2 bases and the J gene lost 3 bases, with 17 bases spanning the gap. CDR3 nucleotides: TGTGCCAGCAGTTACGCCCAGCCGGACACCCTCTACGAGCAGTACTTC. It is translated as CASSYAQPDTLYEQYF.

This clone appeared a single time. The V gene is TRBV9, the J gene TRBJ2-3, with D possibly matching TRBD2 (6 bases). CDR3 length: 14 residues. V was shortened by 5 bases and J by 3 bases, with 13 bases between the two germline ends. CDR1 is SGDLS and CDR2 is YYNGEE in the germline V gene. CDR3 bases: TGTGCCAGCAGGGCGGGGCGGAATACAGATACGCAGTATTTT. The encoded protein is CASRAGRNTDTQYF.

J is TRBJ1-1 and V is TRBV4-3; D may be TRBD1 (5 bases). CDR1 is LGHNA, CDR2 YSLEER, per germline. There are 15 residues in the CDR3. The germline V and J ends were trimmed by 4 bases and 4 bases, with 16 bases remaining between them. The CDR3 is CASSPRVGRSTEAFF. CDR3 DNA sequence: TGCGCCAGCAGCCCCCGGGTGGGGCGCAGCACTGAAGCTTTCTTT.

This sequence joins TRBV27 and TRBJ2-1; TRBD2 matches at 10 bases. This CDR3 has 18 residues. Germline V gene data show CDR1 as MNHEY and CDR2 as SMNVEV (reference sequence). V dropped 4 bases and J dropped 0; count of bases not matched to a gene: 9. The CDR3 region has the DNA TGTGCCAGCAGTTACCCGACTAGCGGGTCCAGCTCCTACAATGAGCAGTTCTTC. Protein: CASSYPTSGSSSYNEQFF.